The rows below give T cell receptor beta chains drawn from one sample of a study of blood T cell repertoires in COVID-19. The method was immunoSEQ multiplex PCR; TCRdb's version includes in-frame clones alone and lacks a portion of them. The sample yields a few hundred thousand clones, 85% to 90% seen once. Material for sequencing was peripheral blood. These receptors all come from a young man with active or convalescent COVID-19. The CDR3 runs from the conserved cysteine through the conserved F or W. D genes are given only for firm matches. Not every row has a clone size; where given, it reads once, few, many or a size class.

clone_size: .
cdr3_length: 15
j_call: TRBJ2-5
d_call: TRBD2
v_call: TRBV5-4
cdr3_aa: CASSLGGGSEETQYF
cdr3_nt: TGTGCCAGCAGCCTTGGGGGGGGGAGTGAGGAGACCCAGTACTTC

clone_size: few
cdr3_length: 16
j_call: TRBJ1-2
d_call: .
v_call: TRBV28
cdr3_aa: CASSLWGEGPNYGYTF
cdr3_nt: TGTGCCAGCAGTTTATGGGGGGAGGGCCCTAACTATGGCTACACCTTC

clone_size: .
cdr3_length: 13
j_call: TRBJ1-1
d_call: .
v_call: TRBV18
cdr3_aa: CASSQTIGGEAFF
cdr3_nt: TGTGCCAGCTCACAGACCATCGGGGGTGAAGCTTTCTTT

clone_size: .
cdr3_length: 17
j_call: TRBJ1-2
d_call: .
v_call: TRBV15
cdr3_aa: CATSRGRQTDPFYGYTF
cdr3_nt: TGTGCCACCAGCAGAGGTCGACAGACAGACCCTTTCTATGGCTACACCTTC

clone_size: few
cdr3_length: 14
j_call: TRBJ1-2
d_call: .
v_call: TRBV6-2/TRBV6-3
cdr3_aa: CASSSDSDYYGYTF
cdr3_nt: TGTGCCAGCAGTTCGGACAGTGATTACTATGGCTACACCTTC

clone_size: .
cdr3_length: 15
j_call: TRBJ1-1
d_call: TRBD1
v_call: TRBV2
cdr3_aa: CASSDVDREDTEAFF
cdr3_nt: TGTGCCAGCAGTGACGTGGACAGGGAGGACACTGAAGCTTTCTTT

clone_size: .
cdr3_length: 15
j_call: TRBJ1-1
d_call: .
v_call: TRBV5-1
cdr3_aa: CASSLTGRGDTEAFF
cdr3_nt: TGCGCCAGCAGCTTAACAGGGCGGGGGGACACTGAAGCTTTCTTT

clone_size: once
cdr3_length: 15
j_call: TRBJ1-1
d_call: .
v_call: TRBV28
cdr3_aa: CATHGAGASDSEAFF
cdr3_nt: TGTGCCACGCACGGAGCAGGGGCCTCTGACAGTGAAGCTTTCTTT

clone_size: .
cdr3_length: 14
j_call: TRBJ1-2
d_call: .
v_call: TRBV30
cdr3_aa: CAWSVGVVNYGYTF
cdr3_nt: TGTGCCTGGAGTGTAGGGGTCGTTAACTATGGCTACACCTTC

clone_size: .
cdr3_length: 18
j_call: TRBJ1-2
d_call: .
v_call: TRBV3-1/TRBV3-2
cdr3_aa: CASSQDKMGGGRGYGYTF
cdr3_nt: TGTGCCAGCAGCCAAGATAAAATGGGGGGTGGTCGCGGCTATGGCTACACCTTC

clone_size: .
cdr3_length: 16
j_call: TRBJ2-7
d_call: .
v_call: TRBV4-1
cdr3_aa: CASSQGPQGYSYEQYF
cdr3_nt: TGCGCCAGCAGCCAAGGGCCGCAGGGCTACTCCTACGAGCAGTACTTC

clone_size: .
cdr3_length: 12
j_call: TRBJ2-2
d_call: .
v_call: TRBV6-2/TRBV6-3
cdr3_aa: CASSYSQGELFF
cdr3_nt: TGTGCCAGCAGTTACTCGCAGGGGGAGCTGTTTTTT

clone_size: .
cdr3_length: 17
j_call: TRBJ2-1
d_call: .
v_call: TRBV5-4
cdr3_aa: CASSLGSPGEGYNEQFF
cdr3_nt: TGTGCCAGCAGCTTGGGATCCCCAGGGGAAGGGTACAATGAGCAGTTCTTC

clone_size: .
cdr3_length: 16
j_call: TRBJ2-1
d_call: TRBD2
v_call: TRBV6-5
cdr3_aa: CASSYSAGAPYNEQFF
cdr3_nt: TGTGCCAGCAGTTACTCAGCGGGGGCGCCTTATAATGAGCAGTTCTTC

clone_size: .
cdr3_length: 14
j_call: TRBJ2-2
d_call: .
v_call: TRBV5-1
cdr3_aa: CASRFARGTGELFF
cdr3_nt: TGCGCCAGCAGGTTTGCACGGGGGACCGGGGAGCTGTTTTTT

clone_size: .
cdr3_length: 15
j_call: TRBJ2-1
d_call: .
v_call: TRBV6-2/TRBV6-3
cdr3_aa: CASSTPGTPPNEQFF
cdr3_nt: TGTGCCAGCAGTACCCCCGGGACTCCCCCCAATGAGCAGTTCTTC

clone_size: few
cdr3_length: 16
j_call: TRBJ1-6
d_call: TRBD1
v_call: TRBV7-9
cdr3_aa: CASSLGLQGARSPLHF
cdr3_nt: TGTGCCAGCAGCCTTGGGTTACAGGGGGCTCGTTCACCCCTCCACTTT

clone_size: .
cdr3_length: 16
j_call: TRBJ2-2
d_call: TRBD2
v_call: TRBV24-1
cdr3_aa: CATSDLTSGDTGELFF
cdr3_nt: TGTGCCACCAGTGATTTGACTAGCGGGGACACCGGGGAGCTGTTTTTT

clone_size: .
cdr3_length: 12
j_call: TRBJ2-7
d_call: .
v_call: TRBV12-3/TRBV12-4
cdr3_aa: CASSLYSYEQYF
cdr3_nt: TGTGCCAGCAGTTTATACTCCTACGAGCAGTACTTC

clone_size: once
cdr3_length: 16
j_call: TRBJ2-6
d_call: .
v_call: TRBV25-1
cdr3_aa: CASSVGRGAGANVLTF
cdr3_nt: TGTGCCAGCAGTGTAGGTAGGGGCGCTGGGGCCAACGTCCTGACTTTC